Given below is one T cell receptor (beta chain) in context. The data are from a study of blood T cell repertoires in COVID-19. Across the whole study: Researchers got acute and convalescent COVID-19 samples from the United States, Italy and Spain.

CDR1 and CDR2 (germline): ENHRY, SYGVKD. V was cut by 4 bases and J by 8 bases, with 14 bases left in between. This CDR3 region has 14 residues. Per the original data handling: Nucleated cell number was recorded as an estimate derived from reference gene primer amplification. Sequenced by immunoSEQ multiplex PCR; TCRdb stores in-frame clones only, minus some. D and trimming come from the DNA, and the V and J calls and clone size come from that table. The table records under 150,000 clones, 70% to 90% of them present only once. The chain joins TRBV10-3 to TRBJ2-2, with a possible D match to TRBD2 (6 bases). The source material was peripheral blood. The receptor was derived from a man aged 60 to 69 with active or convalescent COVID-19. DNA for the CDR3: TGTGCCATCAGTGGGGTGGCGGAGGGTGGGGAGCTGTTTTTT. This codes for CAISGVAEGGELFF.